This TCR beta chain was sequenced for a study of shared clonotypes between healthy human individuals (dated by TCRdb to the early 2020s). At the level of the whole study: A few men and two women, aged 18 to 49 years, made up the cohort. For each donor, CD4 naive and CD4 memory were each run on three plates, CD8 naive on two plates, and CD8 memory on one plate. Per donor, leukapheresis produced somewhere between about 0.94 and 10 billion PBMCs. To increase sequencing depth and limit assay-specific biases, TCR repertoire library preparation and sequencing were carried out by different laboratories using diverse techniques. Blood TCR repertoires of a handful of healthy adults were deeply sequenced to estimate repertoire size and the extent of clonotype sharing between individuals.

This clone was recorded only once. Its antigen is currently not known. The sample holds no much larger clone one base away, and base qualities are not on file. TCR CDR3 regions were amplified from genomic DNA by multiplex PCR using the deep immunoSEQ assay. Genomic DNA extracted from each cell subset was distributed evenly over all wells of several immunoSEQ 96-well plates, and each plate served as one replicate. For sorted subsets, about 200 ng genomic DNA, equal to approximately 30,000 T cell genomes, was loaded into each replicate PCR. Purified libraries were measured with a Qubit 3.0 fluorometer, size-checked on a Bioanalyzer 2100, and measured again with the KAPA Library Quantification kit. A separate single-read 150-cycle Illumina NextSeq 550 flow cell was used to sequence each immunoSEQ 96-well plate. In the authors' own workflow: Because the immunoSEQ output included only junctional sequences and no quality scores, the filtering could not be the same as the filtering used for full-length reads. To assign V/J genes and CDR3, sequences were annotated using PyIR, a Python wrapper for IgBLAST v1.9, with IMGT germline references. Reads were removed for weak V/J assignments (E-value above 1e-6), missing CDR3, stop codons, out-of-frame junctions, or ambiguous translated residues. A V3J clonotype was defined by an identical inferred V gene, J gene, and CDR3 amino acid sequence. Percentage overlap between repertoires was computed as shared unique clonotypes divided by the size of the smaller repertoire. Richness of each repertoire was evaluated using RTK rarefaction, the Chao1 estimator, and Recon v2.1 estimates of unobserved clonotypes. Generation probabilities for all TCRbeta clonotypes obtained by the gDNA method from a handful of donors were computed using OLGA. TCRdb holds this immuneACCESS table with in-frame rearrangements only. Some clones are missing; in checked studies, unresolved V genes explain under half, and the rest has no known cause. V, J and clone size are taken as reported in that table, and D and trimming were inferred from the DNA itself. For this sample there are approximately 500,000 clones; 96% appear just once. The ten largest clones take up approximately 0.06% of the sample.

The donors were healthy, HIV-negative adults who had no recently reported acute infections or vaccinations. Every donor was a Caucasian adult living in Nashville, Tennessee, USA. CD4+ T cells were enriched through magnetic negative selection, after which naive cells were positively selected on CD45RA and the remaining negative fraction served as the memory subset. Blood was obtained by leukapheresis, after which PBMCs were separated by Ficoll-Histopaque density gradient centrifugation and cryopreserved in liquid nitrogen vapor phase. Analytical flow cytometry was used to check the purity and quantity of each magnetically sorted T cell population. From each sorted fraction, genomic DNA was isolated and quantified by UV absorbance on a Nanodrop 2000c. Sequences LNHDA (CDR1) and SQIVND (CDR2) are obtained from the germline V gene (reference sequence). Its CDR3 holds 16 amino acids, cysteine through phenylalanine. Of all the DNA, just the CDR3 is kept, 48 bases in frame from base 1. A distance of 14 bases separates the germline ends of V and J, which lose 3 bases and 0 bases respectively.

Overall results and qualifications from the work: Because the study included only a small number of donors, the genetic and exposure-history diversity represented was limited. Estimated clonotype richness was generally larger for naive than for memory subsets. Clonotypes shared by all four sorted-subset donors showed higher generation probabilities than non-shared clonotypes. Sharing across several donors was observed for roughly 5.4% of naive CD4, under 4% of naive CD8, 2% to 2.5% of memory CD4, and about 0.39% of memory CD8 clonotypes. Only blood was sampled, and tissue TCR repertoires likely differ from those in blood. Rarefaction of sorted-subset datasets indicated incomplete sequencing despite the large sequencing depth. Based on pairwise subsampling, the degree of clonotype sharing among donors was expected to be affected by sequencing depth.

The sample was naive CD4+ T cells sorted from blood. The sample's cell subset or site label is to be understood as: CD45RA+ positively selected. This TCR derives from a woman in her twenties or thirties in good health. The rearrangement combines TRBV19 with TRBJ1-1; the D gene is possibly TRBD1, with 6 bases matching. The CDR3 region has the sequence CASSIRGKLMNTEAFF. The nucleotides are TGTGCCAGTAGTATTAGGGGGAAACTTATGAACACTGAAGCTTTCTTT.